The 2 T cell receptor beta chains in this list originate from one sample, sequenced in a study of T cell responses to AZD1222 COVID-19 vaccine. TCRdb's copy holds only in-frame clones and misses some; the assay was immunoSEQ multiplex PCR. The sample consists of under 150,000 clones, around nine tenths of them appearing once. The starting material was peripheral blood, obtained on day 0 of AZD1222 vaccination. These TCRs come from an adult in good health.

The chain combines TRBV3-1 (or the pseudogene TRBV3-2) with TRBJ1-1, with D unclear. With 0 bases removed from V and 4 bases from J, the gap between germline ends came to 9 bases. The germline gives CDR1 LGHDT, CDR2 YNNKEL (reference sequence). There are 14 residues in the CDR3. The CDR3 region has the DNA TGTGCCAGCAGCCAAGAAACCCTCGGCACTGAAGCTTTCTTT. Translation gives CASSQETLGTEAFF.

The V gene is TRBV3-1 (or the pseudogene TRBV3-2), the J gene TRBJ2-5, with 12 bases fitting TRBD2. Losses at the gene ends were 3 bases for V and 5 bases for J; bases not matched to a gene: 7. Germline values: CDR1 LGHDT, CDR2 YNNKEL (reference sequence). This CDR3 spans 16 amino acids. The chain's CDR3 is CASSQALAGGAETQYF. CDR3 bases: TGTGCCAGCAGCCAGGCCCTAGCGGGGGGGGCTGAGACCCAGTACTTC.